This entry lists 26 T cell receptor beta chains sequenced from one sample in a study of PD-1 blockade in classical Hodgkin lymphoma (dated by TCRdb to 2018 to 2021). The intended sense of this specimen's time point label: cycle 2 day 1 (C2D1) of nivolumab. Relapse after autologous stem cell transplantation had occurred in all trial patients, and cohorts A, B and C were distinguished by prior brentuximab vedotin exposure. Receptor libraries were prepared by the immunoSEQ multiplex PCR assay. TCRdb obtained this table from immuneACCESS and retained in-frame rearrangements with V and J assigned. These tables miss some clones; where compared with another copy, unresolved V genes account for less than half of the shortfall, and the remainder is unexplained. Across this sample there are more than 90,000 clones, with 85% to 90% seen only once. The top ten constitute approximately 6.3% of the sample. Sequencing was performed on peripheral blood mononuclear cells (PBMCs), taken before the second cycle of nivolumab. These TCRs come from a human donor with classical Hodgkin lymphoma.

CDR3 protein: CASGGWNTEAFF. In nucleotides, the CDR3 is TGTGCCAGCGGCGGGTGGAACACTGAAGCTTTCTTT. The V and J genes are TRBV5-5 and TRBJ1-1; D not certain. The CDR3 is 12 amino acids. Germline-derived CDR1 and CDR2 are SGHKS and YYEKEE (reference sequence). The V end lost 7 bases, the J end lost 1 base, and 8 bases lay between the germline ends.

CDR3 coding DNA: TGTGCCTGGAGTGAGGGACCCGGGACAGAAATTGAAAAACTGTTTTTT. Amino acids: CAWSEGPGTEIEKLFF. The gene calls are TRBV30 and TRBJ1-4; TRBD1 agrees at 7 bases. This CDR3 is built from 16 residues. In germline, CDR1 is GTSNPN, CDR2 SVGIG (reference sequence). Trimming at V came to 1 base and at J to 7 bases, leaving 12 bases not matched to a gene. The full variable domain, completed using reference TRBV30 and TRBJ1-4, is SQTIHQWPATLVQPVGSPLSLECTVEGTSNPNLYWYRQAAGRGLQLLFYSVGIGQISSEVPQNLSASRPQDRQFILSSKKLLLSDSGFYLCAWSEGPGTEIEKLFFGSGTQLSVL.

J is TRBJ2-7 and V is TRBV2; D gene unclear. V shed 0 bases and J shed 6 bases, with 3 bases lying between them. The germline CDR1 and CDR2 sequences are SNHLY and FYNNEI. The CDR3 contains 11 residues. Written as DNA, the CDR3 is TGTGCCAGCAGTGAAGCCGGCGAGCAGTACTTC. This encodes CASSEAGEQYF.

This clone has just one count. This rearrangement joins TRBV6-5 to TRBJ2-7, with 7 nucleotides matching TRBD1. CDR3 size: 13 residues. Germline V gene sequence: CDR1 MNHEY, CDR2 SVGAGI. V trimming: 10 bases; J trimming: 5 bases; junction bases outside the gene matches: 11. The chain's CDR3 is CAIGRGGAHEQYF. The CDR3 region has the DNA TGTGCCATAGGAAGAGGGGGCGCCCACGAGCAGTACTTC.

This clone was seen once. The chain combines TRBV21-1 with TRBJ2-7. TRBV21-1 counts as a pseudogene. This CDR3 region has 12 residues. The CDR3 is CASRIRDYEQYF. The CDR3 DNA is TGTGCCAGCCGAATAAGGGACTACGAGCAGTACTTC.

The V call is TRBV10-1, the J call TRBJ2-7; perhaps D is TRBD1 or TRBD2 (5 bases each). Germline-derived CDR1 and CDR2 are WNHNN and SYGVQD (reference sequence). The CDR3 has 13 amino acids. With 0 bases removed from V and 6 bases from J, the gap between germline ends came to 9 bases. In DNA, the CDR3 is TGCGCCAGCAGTGAGTCTTGGGGGATCGAGCAGTACTTC. Its protein product is CASSESWGIEQYF.

This clone was observed a few times. The chain uses TRBV6-1 and TRBJ1-6; D not resolved. The CDR3 extends over 13 amino acids. V gave up 11 bases and J gave up 7 bases, with 15 bases separating them. From germline, CDR1 is MNHNS and CDR2 SASEGT. CDR3 loop: CAVRQGENSPLHF. For the CDR3, the DNA is TGTGCCGTCCGACAAGGTGAGAATTCACCCCTCCACTTT.

The chain recombines TRBV4-1 with TRBJ1-2; tentative D call: TRBD1 (6 bases). Germline CDR1 MGHRA, CDR2 YSYEKL. Trimming shortened V by 0 bases and J by 3 bases, and 14 bases separated the two germline ends. The length of the CDR3 is 16 residues. CDR3 bases: TGCGCCAGCAGCCAAGAGGGGGCAGGGTGGGACTATGGCTACACCTTC. The encoded protein is CASSQEGAGWDYGYTF.

V gene TRBV27 combines with J gene TRBJ1-2; no clear D. The CDR3 totals 13 residues. In germline, CDR1 is MNHEY, CDR2 SMNVEV (reference sequence). The V gene lost 6 bases and the J gene lost 8 bases, with 16 bases spanning the gap. The CDR3 sequence is CASSPTLRGGYTF. The CDR3 DNA reads as TGTGCCAGCAGCCCAACCCTACGGGGAGGCTACACCTTC.

The chain links TRBV6-5 to TRBJ1-2, with D possibly TRBD1 on 5 matching bases. The V gene's germline CDR1 is MNHEY and CDR2 SVGAGI. The V and J ends lost 7 bases and 1 base respectively, with 10 bases between them. This CDR3 spans 13 amino acids. As DNA, the CDR3 is TGTGCCAGCACAGCAGGGATTAACTATGGCTACACCTTC. Protein: CASTAGINYGYTF.

This clone showed up just a few times. The chain employs TRBV16 and TRBJ2-7; a weak D match, TRBD2 (6 bases). This CDR3 region has 15 residues. Germline values: CDR1 KGHSY, CDR2 FQNENV. V was pared by 3 bases and J by 5 bases, with 17 bases between. The DNA of the CDR3 is TGTGCCAGCAGCCACCTACGTGGTTCGGGGGACGAGCAGTACTTC. Encoded protein: CASSHLRGSGDEQYF. The variable domain in full, completed from reference TRBV16 and TRBJ2-7, reads GEEVAQTPKHLVRGEGQKAKLYCAPIKGHSYVFWYQQVLKNEFKFLISFQNENVFDETGMPKERFSAKCLPNSPCSLEIQATKLEDSAVYFCASSHLRGSGDEQYFGPGTRLTVT.

The gene calls are TRBV11-2 and TRBJ1-1, with D uncertain. Trimming stripped 1 base from V and 1 base from J, with 4 bases between. In germline, CDR1 is SGHAT, CDR2 FQNNGV. This CDR3 is built from 13 residues. CDR3: CASSLAGNTEAFF. The DNA for the CDR3 is TGTGCCAGCAGCTTAGCGGGGAACACTGAAGCTTTCTTT. The variable domain in full, completed from reference TRBV11-2 and TRBJ1-1, reads EAGVAQSPRYKIIEKRQSVAFWCNPISGHATLYWYQQILGQGPKLLIQFQNNGVVDDSQLPKDRFSAERLKGVDSTLKIQPAKLEDSAVYLCASSLAGNTEAFFGQGTRLTVV.

This rearrangement joins TRBV19 to TRBJ1-1, with a tentative D call TRBD1 (5 bases). The CDR3 covers 16 residues. Germline assignment: CDR1 LNHDA and CDR2 SQIVND (reference sequence). V lost 0 bases and J 7 bases, leaving 18 bases between the germline ends. The CDR3 DNA follows: TGTGCCAGTAGTATAGATGTGGGGACTCCCGCCGATGAAGCTTTCTTT. Its protein is CASSIDVGTPADEAFF.

The CDR3 protein is CASSLETHGITDTQYF. In DNA form, the CDR3 reads TGTGCCAGCAGCTTAGAAACCCACGGTATCACAGATACGCAGTATTTT. The chain joins TRBV7-9 to TRBJ2-3; no clear D. The CDR3 contains 16 residues. CDR1 and CDR2 (germline): SEHNR, FQNEAQ (reference sequence). V lost 1 base to trimming and J lost 2 bases, with 13 bases between them.

This clone was counted once. The V gene is TRBV27, the J gene TRBJ2-1, with D possibly TRBD1 on 6 matching bases. Germline V gives CDR1 MNHEY, CDR2 SMNVEV (reference sequence). Trimming cost V 4 bases and J 7 bases, with 8 bases left between them. The CDR3 sequence is 12 residues long. The CDR3 sequence is CASSWTENEQFF. The CDR3 DNA reads TGTGCCAGCAGTTGGACAGAAAATGAGCAGTTCTTC.

This clone was seen only once. The genes are TRBV4-1 and TRBJ2-7; no clear D. The CDR3 sequence is 12 residues long. Germline CDR1 is MGHRA and CDR2 is YSYEKL. V shed 7 bases and J shed 0 bases, with 7 bases lying between them. The CDR3 loop is CASMGGSYEQYF. The CDR3 region has the DNA TGCGCCAGCATGGGCGGCTCCTACGAGCAGTACTTC.

The chain links TRBV6-1 to TRBJ1-2; unclear D gene. The germline V gene encodes CDR1 MNHNS and CDR2 SASEGT. V was cut by 2 bases and J by 1 base, with 8 bases left in between. The CDR3 sequence is 14 residues long. The CDR3 sequence: CASSEREGNYGYTF. The CDR3 bases are TGTGCCAGCAGTGAAAGGGAGGGTAACTATGGCTACACCTTC.

The rearrangement uses TRBV6-6 and TRBJ2-1; D gene ambiguous. Germline-derived CDR1 and CDR2 are MNHNY and SVGAGI (reference sequence). Trimming pared 4 bases from V and 5 bases from J, leaving 3 bases between. CDR3 length: 11 residues. CDR3 loop: CASSFHNEQFF. The DNA for the CDR3 is TGTGCCAGCAGTTTTCACAATGAGCAGTTCTTC.

This chain connects TRBV6-1 to TRBJ2-7; possible D gene TRBD1, 5 bases. Trimming took off 7 bases at V and 2 bases at J, with 18 bases between the two ends. Germline CDR1 MNHNS, CDR2 SASEGT. The CDR3 contains 15 residues. The CDR3 DNA reads TGTGCCAGCACCCCAGGAAGGGGTATCGCCTACGAGCAGTACTTC. Translating it yields CASTPGRGIAYEQYF.

This chain links TRBV20-1 with TRBJ1-1, with unresolved D. CDR3 length equals 10 residues. Between the trimmed V and J ends, which lost 3 bases and 6 bases, there was a span of 5 bases. CDR1 is DFQATT and CDR2 is SNEGSKA in the germline V gene (reference sequence). The CDR3 DNA is TGCAGTGCTAGTTCCGCTGAAGCTTTCTTT. It specifies CSASSAEAFF.

The chain recombines TRBV18 with TRBJ1-2, with D tentatively TRBD1 (5 bases). V shed 3 bases and J shed 14 bases, with 19 bases lying between them. Germline CDR1 and CDR2: KGHSH and LQKENI. The CDR3 is 13 amino acids. CDR3 DNA sequence: TGTGCCAGCTCACCTTCCCAGGGTAAGGTTGAGACCTTC. Protein: CASSPSQGKVETF.

V is TRBV27 and J is TRBJ2-7; D is unclear. Germline V gene lookup returns CDR1 MNHEY and CDR2 SMNVEV (reference sequence). CDR3 length: 14 amino acids. Trimming removed 6 bases from V and 7 bases from J, with 19 bases in between. CDR3 loop: CASSPTGYLFEQYF. As DNA, the CDR3 is TGTGCCAGCAGCCCGACGGGCTACCTCTTTGAGCAGTACTTC.

The chain has TRBV4-3 and TRBJ2-7; 8 bases align to TRBD1. CDR3 size: 14 residues. The junction had 5 bases not matched to a gene; V was cut back by 3 bases and J by 4 bases. Per germline, CDR1 LGHNA and CDR2 YSLEER. This CDR3 reads CASSHGQGLYEQYF. The CDR3 nucleotides read TGCGCCAGCAGCCACGGACAGGGTTTATACGAGCAGTACTTC.

The J gene is TRBJ1-1, the V gene TRBV2, with D possibly TRBD1 on 6 matching bases. CDR1 SNHLY and CDR2 FYNNEI come from the germline V gene. The V gene lost 7 bases and the J gene lost 8 bases, with 20 bases spanning the gap. The CDR3 totals 14 residues. The CDR3 DNA sequence: TGTGCCAGCAACCCCGGGACACCATATGGGGAAGCTTTCTTT. Its translation: CASNPGTPYGEAFF.

The CDR3 reads CASSWDIRAETQYF. As DNA, the CDR3 is TGTGCCAGCAGCTGGGACATACGGGCAGAGACCCAGTACTTC. The V gene is TRBV5-5, the J gene TRBJ2-5; the D gene is possibly TRBD1 (6 bases). V dropped 3 bases and J dropped 4 bases, with 13 bases sitting between them. The CDR3 totals 14 residues. Germline loops: CDR1 SGHKS, CDR2 YYEKEE (reference sequence).

A few counts support this clone. The CDR3 loop reads CASSPIGPADEQYF. The CDR3, as DNA: TGTGCCAGCAGCCCTATTGGGCCCGCGGACGAGCAGTACTTC. The V and J genes are TRBV7-9 and TRBJ2-7; D gene unclear. CDR1 and CDR2 from the germline V gene are SEHNR and FQNEAQ (reference sequence). This CDR3 has 14 amino acids. Trimming shortened V by 5 bases and J by 5 bases, and 16 bases separated the two germline ends.